Following are 9 T cell receptor beta chains from one sample sequenced in a study of T cell responses to AZD1222 COVID-19 vaccine. Clones were sequenced by immunoSEQ multiplex PCR, and TCRdb holds only the in-frame ones, with some missing. The table has about 130,000 clones, 70% to 90% seen once. The specimen was peripheral blood, collected on day 0 of AZD1222 vaccination. Receptors were obtained from an adult in good health.

The rearrangement uses TRBV12-5 and TRBJ1-2, with unresolved D. The germline V gene encodes CDR1 LGHNT and CDR2 FRNRAP. The V and J ends lost 1 base and 7 bases respectively, with 4 bases between them. The CDR3 is 11 amino acids. In DNA, the CDR3 is TGTGCTAGTGGTTTGGACAGTGGCTACACCTTC. This encodes CASGLDSGYTF.

The sample holds one count of this clone. This chain connects TRBV4-1 to TRBJ2-1; 10 bases map to TRBD2. The CDR3 extends over 13 amino acids. J lost 10 bases, V lost 6 bases, and 6 bases had no gene match. CDR1 and CDR2 (germline): MGHRA, YSYEKL. The CDR3 region is CASRLGLAEEQFF. The CDR3, as DNA: TGCGCCAGCAGGCTTGGACTAGCGGAGGAGCAGTTCTTC.

The chain is built from TRBV5-1 and TRBJ2-2; D may be TRBD1 (6 bases). This CDR3 spans 15 amino acids. The ends were cut back, 6 bases at V and 6 bases at J, with 18 bases in the middle. CDR1 and CDR2 (germline): SGHRS, YFSETQ. The CDR3 sequence: CASTWVHNRAGELFF. DNA of the CDR3: TGCGCCAGCACCTGGGTTCACAACAGGGCCGGGGAGCTGTTTTTT.

This sequence joins TRBV7-2 and TRBJ1-3, with 7 bases matching TRBD1. This CDR3 is 14 amino acids long. Trimming cost V 5 bases and J 2 bases; bases outside gene matches: 3. CDR1 SGHTA and CDR2 FQGNSA come from the germline V gene. CDR3 nucleotide sequence: TGTGCCAGCAGCAGACAGGGAGCTGGAAACACCATATATTTT. Encoded protein: CASSRQGAGNTIYF.

V gene TRBV7-2 combines with J gene TRBJ1-2; D not certain. With 3 bases removed from V and 4 bases from J, the gap between germline ends came to 9 bases. In germline, CDR1 is SGHTA, CDR2 FQGNSA. CDR3 length: 13 residues. CDR3 in amino acids: CASSFSESYGYTF. Here the CDR3 DNA reads TGTGCCAGCAGCTTTTCTGAAAGCTATGGCTACACCTTC.

The rearrangement uses TRBV23-1 and TRBJ1-1, with D unresolved. TRBV23-1 is sorted into the ORF group, with uncertain function. CDR3 length: 13 amino acids. Trimming shortened V by 5 bases and J by 4 bases, and 11 bases separated the two germline ends. The CDR3 sequence: CASSSRRRTEAFF. The CDR3 DNA reads as TGCGCCAGCAGTAGCAGGCGGCGCACTGAAGCTTTCTTT.

Only a few counts were recorded for this clone. The V call is TRBV28, the J call TRBJ1-6; no definite D call. The V gene's germline CDR1 is MDHEN and CDR2 SYDVKM. The CDR3 contains 17 residues. V lost 2 bases to trimming and J lost 0 bases, with 11 bases between them. CDR3 DNA: TGTGCCAGCAGTTTACTCGGCTCCAGCTCCTATAATTCACCCCTCCACTTT. Protein: CASSLLGSSSYNSPLHF.

The chain employs TRBV28 and TRBJ1-1, with D possibly being TRBD1 (5 bases). Germline assignment: CDR1 MDHEN and CDR2 SYDVKM. This CDR3 comprises 15 residues. Trimming removed 2 bases at V and 0 bases at J, with 10 bases between. As DNA, the CDR3 is TGTGCCAGCAGTTTAGGTGGGGGAGTGAACACTGAAGCTTTCTTT. Translated: CASSLGGGVNTEAFF.

The chain links TRBV5-1 to TRBJ2-1; TRBD1 or TRBD2 may be the D gene (6 bases each). V was trimmed by 7 bases and J by 8 bases, leaving 19 bases between them. CDR3 size: 14 residues. CDR1 SGHRS and CDR2 YFSETQ come from the germline V gene. CDR3 in DNA: TGCGCCAGCGGGGGGTTACAGGGTCGAGATGAGCAGTTCTTC. It is translated as CASGGLQGRDEQFF.